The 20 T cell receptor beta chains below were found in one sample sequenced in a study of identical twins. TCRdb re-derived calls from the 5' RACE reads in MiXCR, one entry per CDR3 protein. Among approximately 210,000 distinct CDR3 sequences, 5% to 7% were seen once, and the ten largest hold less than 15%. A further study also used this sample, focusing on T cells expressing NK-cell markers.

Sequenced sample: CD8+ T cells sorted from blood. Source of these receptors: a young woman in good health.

The CDR3 protein is CASSEGRGNAHEQYF. DNA of the CDR3: TGTGCCAGCAGTGAAGGGAGAGGGAATGCCCACGAGCAGTACTTC. V usage is TRBV6-1 and J usage is TRBJ2-7; tentatively, D is TRBD2 (5 bases). CDR3 size: 15 residues. Germline lookup yields CDR1 MNHNS and CDR2 SASEGT. V was pared by 1 base and J by 5 bases, with 15 bases between.

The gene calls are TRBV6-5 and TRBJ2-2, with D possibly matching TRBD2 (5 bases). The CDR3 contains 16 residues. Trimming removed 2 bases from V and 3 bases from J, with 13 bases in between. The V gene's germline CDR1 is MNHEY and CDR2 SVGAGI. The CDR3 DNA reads TGTGCCAGCAGTTACCGCCCCAGGAGGTACACCGGGGAGCTGTTTTTT. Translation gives CASSYRPRRYTGELFF.

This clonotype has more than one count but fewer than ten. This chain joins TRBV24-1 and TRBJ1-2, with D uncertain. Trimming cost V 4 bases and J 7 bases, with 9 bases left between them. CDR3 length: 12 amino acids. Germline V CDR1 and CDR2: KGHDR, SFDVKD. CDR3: CATSESGLGYTF. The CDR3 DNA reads TGTGCCACCAGTGAGTCCGGCCTTGGCTACACCTTC.

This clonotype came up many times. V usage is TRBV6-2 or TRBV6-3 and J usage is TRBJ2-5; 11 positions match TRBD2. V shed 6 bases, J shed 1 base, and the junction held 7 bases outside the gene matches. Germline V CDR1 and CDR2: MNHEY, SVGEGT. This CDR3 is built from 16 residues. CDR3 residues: CASSLGTSGAQETQYF. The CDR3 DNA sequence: TGTGCCAGCAGCCTCGGGACTAGCGGAGCCCAAGAGACCCAGTACTTC.

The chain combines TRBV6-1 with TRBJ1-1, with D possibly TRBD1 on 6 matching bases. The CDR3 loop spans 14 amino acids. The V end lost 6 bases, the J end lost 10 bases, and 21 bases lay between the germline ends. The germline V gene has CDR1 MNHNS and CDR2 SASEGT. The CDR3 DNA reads TGTGCCAGCAGCCCGTACAGGGAGACGCGGGGAGCTTTCTTT. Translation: CASSPYRETRGAFF.

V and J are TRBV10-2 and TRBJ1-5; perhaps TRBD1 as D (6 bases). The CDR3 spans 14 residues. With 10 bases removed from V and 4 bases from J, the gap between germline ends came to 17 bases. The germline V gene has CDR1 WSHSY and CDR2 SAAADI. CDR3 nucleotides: TGCGCCACCTTCCCCGGAGGGGGGAATCAGCCCCAGCATTTT. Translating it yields CATFPGGGNQPQHF.

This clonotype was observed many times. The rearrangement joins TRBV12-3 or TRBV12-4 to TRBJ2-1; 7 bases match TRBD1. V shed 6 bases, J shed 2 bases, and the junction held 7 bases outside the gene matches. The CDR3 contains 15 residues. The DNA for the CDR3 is TGTGCCAGCAGGGGGGATGGGACAGCCTACAATGAGCAGTTCTTC. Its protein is CASRGDGTAYNEQFF.

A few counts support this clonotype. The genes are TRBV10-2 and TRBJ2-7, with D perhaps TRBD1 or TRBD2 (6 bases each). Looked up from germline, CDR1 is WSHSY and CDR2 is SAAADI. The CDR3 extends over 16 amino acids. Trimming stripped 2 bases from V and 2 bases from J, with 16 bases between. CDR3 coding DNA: TGCGCCAGCAGTGAGGGGGGCAGGGAGGTAGCCTACGAGCAGTACTTC. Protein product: CASSEGGREVAYEQYF.

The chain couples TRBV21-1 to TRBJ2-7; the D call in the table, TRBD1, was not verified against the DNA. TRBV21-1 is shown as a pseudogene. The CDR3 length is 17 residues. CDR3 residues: CASSPPGLSTCSYEQYF. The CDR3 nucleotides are TGTGCCAGCAGCCCTCCGGGCTTGTCTACTTGTTCCTACGAGCAGTACTTC.

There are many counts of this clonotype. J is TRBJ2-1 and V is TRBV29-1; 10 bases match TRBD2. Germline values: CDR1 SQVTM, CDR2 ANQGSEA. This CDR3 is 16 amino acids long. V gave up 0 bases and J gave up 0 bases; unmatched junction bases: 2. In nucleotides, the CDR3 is TGCAGCGTTGAAGACAGGACTAGCGGCTCCTACAATGAGCAGTTCTTC. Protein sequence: CSVEDRTSGSYNEQFF.

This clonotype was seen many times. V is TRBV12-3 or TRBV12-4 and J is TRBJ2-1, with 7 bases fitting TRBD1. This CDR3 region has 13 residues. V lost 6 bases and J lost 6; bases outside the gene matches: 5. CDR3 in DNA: TGTGCCAGCAGCCAAGGGACAGCCAATGAGCAGTTCTTC. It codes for CASSQGTANEQFF.

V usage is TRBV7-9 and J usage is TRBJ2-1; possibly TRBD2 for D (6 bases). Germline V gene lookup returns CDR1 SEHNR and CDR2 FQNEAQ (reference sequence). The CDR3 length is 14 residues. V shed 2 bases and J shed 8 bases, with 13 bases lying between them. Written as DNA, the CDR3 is TGTGCCAGCAGCTTAACGGCGGGGAGTCATGAGCAGTTCTTC. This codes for CASSLTAGSHEQFF.

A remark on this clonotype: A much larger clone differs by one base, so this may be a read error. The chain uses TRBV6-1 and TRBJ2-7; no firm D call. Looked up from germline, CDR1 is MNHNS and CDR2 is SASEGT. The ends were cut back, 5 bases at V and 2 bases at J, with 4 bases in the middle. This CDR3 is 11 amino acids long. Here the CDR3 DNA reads TGTGCCAGCAGTCCCCCCTACGAGCAGTACTTC. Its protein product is CASSPPYEQYF.

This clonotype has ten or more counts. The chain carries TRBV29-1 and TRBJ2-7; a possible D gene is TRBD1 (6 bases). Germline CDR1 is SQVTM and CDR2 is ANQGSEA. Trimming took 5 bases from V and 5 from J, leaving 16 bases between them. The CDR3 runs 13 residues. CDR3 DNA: TGCAGCGTTCTGCAGGGGTATTCCCACGAGCAGTACTTC. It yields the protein CSVLQGYSHEQYF.

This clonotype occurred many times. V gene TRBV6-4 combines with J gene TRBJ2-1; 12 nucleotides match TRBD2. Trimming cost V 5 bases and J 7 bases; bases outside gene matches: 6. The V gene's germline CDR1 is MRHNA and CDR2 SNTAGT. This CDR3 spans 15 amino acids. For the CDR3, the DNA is TGTGCCAGCAGTAAGACTAGCGGGGGAGTGAATGAGCAGTTCTTC. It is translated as CASSKTSGGVNEQFF.

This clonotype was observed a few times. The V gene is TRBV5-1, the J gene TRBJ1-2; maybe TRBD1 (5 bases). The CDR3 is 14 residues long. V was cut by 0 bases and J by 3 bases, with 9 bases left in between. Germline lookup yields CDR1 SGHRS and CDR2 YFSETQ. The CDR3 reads CASSLDSGHYGYTF. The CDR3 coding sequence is TGCGCCAGCAGCTTGGATTCGGGGCACTATGGCTACACCTTC.

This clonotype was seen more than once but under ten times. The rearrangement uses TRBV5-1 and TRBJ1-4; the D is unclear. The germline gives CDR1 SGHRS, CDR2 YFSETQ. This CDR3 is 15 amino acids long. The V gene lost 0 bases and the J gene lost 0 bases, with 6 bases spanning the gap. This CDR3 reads CASSLDGATNEKLFF. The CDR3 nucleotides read TGCGCCAGCAGCTTGGACGGAGCAACTAATGAAAAACTGTTTTTT. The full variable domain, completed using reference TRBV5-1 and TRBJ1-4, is KAGVTQTPRYLIKTRGQQVTLSCSPISGHRSVSWYQQTPGQGLQFLFEYFSETQRNKGNFPGRFSGRQFSNSRSEMNVSTLELGDSALYLCASSLDGATNEKLFFGSGTQLSVL.

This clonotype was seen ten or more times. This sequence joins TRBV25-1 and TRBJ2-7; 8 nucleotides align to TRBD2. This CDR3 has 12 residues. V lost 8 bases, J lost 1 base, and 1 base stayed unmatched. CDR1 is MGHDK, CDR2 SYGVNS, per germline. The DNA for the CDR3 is TGTGCCAGCCGCGGGAGGTCCTACGAGCAGTACTTC. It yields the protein CASRGRSYEQYF.

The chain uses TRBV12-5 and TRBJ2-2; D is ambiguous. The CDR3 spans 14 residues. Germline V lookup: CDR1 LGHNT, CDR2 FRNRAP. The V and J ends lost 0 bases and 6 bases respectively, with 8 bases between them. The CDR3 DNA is TGTGCTAGTGGTTTGGTACCATCCCCCGGGGAGCTGTTTTTT. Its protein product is CASGLVPSPGELFF.

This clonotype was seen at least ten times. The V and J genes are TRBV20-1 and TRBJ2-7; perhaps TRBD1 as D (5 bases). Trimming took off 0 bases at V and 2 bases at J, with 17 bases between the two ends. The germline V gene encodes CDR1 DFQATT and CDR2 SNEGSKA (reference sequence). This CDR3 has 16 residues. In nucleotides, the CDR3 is TGCAGTGCTAGAGATAGAGGACAAACCCCGACCTACGAGCAGTACTTC. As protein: CSARDRGQTPTYEQYF.